A single sample gave rise to the 19 T cell receptor beta chains below, sequenced in a study of spatial heterogeneity in lung cancer (dated by TCRdb to the late 2010s). The library was made by 5' RACE. The sequencing machine was a NextSeq 500. The raw public data were reprocessed by TCRdb itself: fastp quality trimming at Q25, MiXCR clonotype calling, in-frame beta chains only. For every CDR3 protein sequence, its rows merge into one entry that carries the most common genes and DNA. The sample contains just under 95,000 distinct CDR3 sequences, approximately 12% of them found a single time. The ten largest clones add up to roughly 39% of the sample. This sample's time point label indicates: sample taken at primary tumor resection. For TCR sequencing, whole RNA was extracted from tumor and nontumor lung tissue, or from cryopreserved PBMC samples, and no cell sorting was done. Specimen: PBMCs, collected at surgery. These receptors originate from a male donor with early-stage non-small cell lung cancer.

This chain joins TRBV5-1 and TRBJ1-6, with D possibly matching TRBD1 (6 bases). CDR1 and CDR2 from the germline V gene are SGHRS and YFSETQ. The CDR3 covers 14 residues. Trimming cost V 4 bases and J 7 bases, with 12 bases left between them. Here the CDR3 DNA reads TGCGCCAGCAGCCCGATGGACAGCAATTCACCCCTCCACTTT. As protein: CASSPMDSNSPLHF.

In its sample, this clonotype was seen a few times. The CDR3 loop reads CASSLYSSPGANVLTF. The CDR3 DNA reads as TGTGCCAGCAGTTTATATAGCAGCCCTGGGGCCAACGTCCTGACTTTC. The chain employs TRBV27 and TRBJ2-6; D is ambiguous. Germline assignment: CDR1 MNHEY and CDR2 SMNVEV (reference sequence). V lost 1 base and J lost 2, with 9 bases in between. The CDR3 totals 16 residues.

This clonotype was seen a few times. The chain employs TRBV18 and TRBJ2-7; D is possibly TRBD2 (5 bases). The CDR3 contains 16 residues. Trimming shortened V by 3 bases and J by 2 bases, and 17 bases separated the two germline ends. CDR1 and CDR2 (germline): KGHSH, LQKENI. In DNA, the CDR3 is TGTGCCAGCTCACCTTATAAAGGGAGTTCCCCCTACGAGCAGTACTTC. Protein product: CASSPYKGSSPYEQYF.

A word on this clonotype: A much larger clone is a single base away; this may be a read error. The genes are TRBV4-2 and TRBJ1-5; D remains ambiguous. Per germline, CDR1 LGHNA and CDR2 YNFKEQ. The CDR3 is 14 amino acids. V was pared by 4 bases and J by 3 bases, with 10 bases between. The CDR3 region is CASSREADNQPQHF. For the CDR3, the DNA is TGTGCCAGCAGCCGGGAAGCCGACAATCAGCCCCAGCATTTT.

CDR3 nucleotides: TGTGCCACCAGTGATTTACAGTCTTTGAACACCGGGGAGCTGTTTTTT. Residues: CATSDLQSLNTGELFF. V gene TRBV24-1 combines with J gene TRBJ2-2; D is undetermined. CDR3 length equals 16 residues. The germline gives CDR1 KGHDR, CDR2 SFDVKD. The V and J ends lost 1 base and 1 base respectively, with 9 bases between them.

This clonotype was seen more than once but under ten times. The chain employs TRBV7-2 and TRBJ2-3; D call uncertain. Germline CDR1 SGHTA, CDR2 FQGNSA. CDR3 size: 15 residues. V was cut by 1 base and J by 6 bases, with 14 bases left in between. The CDR3 sequence: CASSLGVGSLDTQYF. Written as DNA, the CDR3 is TGTGCCAGCAGCTTAGGAGTCGGCTCCTTGGATACGCAGTATTTT.

The V call is TRBV19, the J call TRBJ1-4, with a tentative D call TRBD1 (5 bases). CDR1 is LNHDA and CDR2 is SQIVND in the germline V gene (reference sequence). V gave up 6 bases and J gave up 2 bases, with 13 bases separating them. There are 15 residues in the CDR3. CDR3 sequence (DNA): TGTGCCAGTAGATCCAGGACAAGGACTAATGAAAAACTGTTTTTT. Amino acid sequence: CASRSRTRTNEKLFF. Complete variable domain (other parts from reference TRBV19 and TRBJ1-4): DGGITQSPKYLFRKEGQNVTLSCEQNLNHDAMYWYRQDPGQGLRLIYYSQIVNDFQKGDIAEGYSVSREKKESFPLTVTSAQKNPTAFYLCASRSRTRTNEKLFFGSGTQLSVL.

This clonotype was seen at least ten times. This sequence joins TRBV27 and TRBJ1-2; D is possibly TRBD1 (6 bases). Looked up from germline, CDR1 is MNHEY and CDR2 is SMNVEV (reference sequence). Trimming cost V 5 bases and J 2 bases, with 15 bases left between them. This CDR3 spans 15 amino acids. The CDR3 DNA reads TGTGCCAGCAGTCCGACCCCGACAGGAAACTATGGCTACACCTTC. This gives the protein CASSPTPTGNYGYTF.

This clonotype came up a few times. This chain links TRBV10-3 with TRBJ2-5, with D maybe TRBD2 (5 bases). Between the trimmed V and J ends, which lost 6 bases and 4 bases, there was a span of 9 bases. The CDR3 has 12 residues. Germline CDR1 ENHRY, CDR2 SYGVKD. In DNA form, the CDR3 reads TGTGCCATCAGGCCAGAGGGAGAGACCCAGTACTTC. This gives the protein CAIRPEGETQYF.

The chain uses TRBV7-9 and TRBJ2-3; 10 positions agree with TRBD2. Germline V lookup: CDR1 SEHNR, CDR2 FQNEAQ (reference sequence). The CDR3 extends over 17 amino acids. V shed 1 base and J 0 bases; nucleotides not matched to a gene: 4. CDR3 coding DNA: TGTGCCAGCAGCTTAGAGACTAGCGGGCGTAGCACAGATACGCAGTATTTT. As protein: CASSLETSGRSTDTQYF.

The table lists this clonotype with a few counts. This chain uses TRBV20-1 with TRBJ1-1, with no clear D. V was shortened by 6 bases and J by 1 base, with 15 bases between the two germline ends. This CDR3 comprises 14 residues. In germline, CDR1 is DFQATT, CDR2 SNEGSKA (reference sequence). CDR3 coding DNA: TGCAGTGCACAGCGTGGGCAGACGAACACTGAAGCTTTCTTT. Translating it yields CSAQRGQTNTEAFF.

The chain recombines TRBV7-2 with TRBJ2-2; the D call may be TRBD1 or TRBD2 (5 bases each). V was pared by 5 bases and J by 4 bases, with 11 bases between. The length of the CDR3 is 14 residues. From germline, CDR1 is SGHTA and CDR2 FQGNSA. CDR3 sequence reads: CASSPPGGTGELFF. For the CDR3, the DNA is TGTGCCAGCAGCCCTCCTGGGGGCACCGGGGAGCTGTTTTTT.

The chain joins TRBV4-2 to TRBJ2-2; TRBD2 agrees at 7 bases. V lost 4 bases to trimming and J lost 8 bases; unmatched junction nucleotides: 16. This CDR3 spans 17 amino acids. Germline loops: CDR1 LGHNA, CDR2 YNFKEQ. CDR3 in amino acids: CASSPSFLAAHGGELFF. CDR3 coding DNA: TGTGCCAGCAGCCCTTCCTTTCTAGCGGCTCACGGGGGGGAGCTGTTTTTT.

The V call is TRBV27, the J call TRBJ2-7, with 13 bases fitting TRBD2. Looked up from germline, CDR1 is MNHEY and CDR2 is SMNVEV (reference sequence). CDR3 size: 16 residues. Trimming removed 2 bases from V and 2 bases from J; junction bases left unmatched: 3. CDR3 sequence: CASSLIGTSGTYEQYF. Here the CDR3 DNA reads TGTGCCAGCAGTTTAATCGGGACTAGCGGGACCTACGAGCAGTACTTC.

This clonotype has a handful of counts. The genes are TRBV7-2 and TRBJ2-3, with 10 bases matching TRBD1. The V and J ends lost 5 bases and 4 bases, in that order; junction bases with no gene match: 0. This CDR3 comprises 13 residues. Per germline, CDR1 SGHTA and CDR2 FQGNSA. The CDR3: CASSGQGADTQYF. The CDR3 nucleotides are TGTGCCAGCAGCGGACAGGGGGCAGATACGCAGTATTTT.

This clonotype appeared a few times. V is TRBV7-3 and J is TRBJ1-1, with D possibly TRBD1 on 5 matching bases. The CDR3 has 13 residues. Trimming shortened V by 5 bases and J by 4 bases, and 11 bases separated the two germline ends. Per germline, CDR1 SGHTA and CDR2 FQGTGA. Written as DNA, the CDR3 is TGTGCCAGCAGCCCTACGCAGGGCACTGAAGCTTTCTTT. This codes for CASSPTQGTEAFF.

The chain carries TRBV18 and TRBJ2-1; no clear D gene. Germline lookup yields CDR1 KGHSH and CDR2 LQKENI. The CDR3 sequence is 13 residues long. The ends were cut back, 0 bases at V and 8 bases at J, with 8 bases in the middle. This CDR3 is CASSPPGSDEQFF. As DNA, the CDR3 is TGTGCCAGCTCACCACCGGGGTCGGATGAGCAGTTCTTC.

This chain joins TRBV12-3 or TRBV12-4 and TRBJ2-7; D not resolved. V lost 8 bases and J 3 bases, leaving 8 bases between the germline ends. CDR3 length: 11 amino acids. The CDR3: CASGRIYEQYF. The CDR3 DNA reads as TGTGCCAGCGGAAGGATCTACGAGCAGTACTTC.

The V and J genes are TRBV7-9 and TRBJ2-1; 7 nucleotides align to TRBD2. Germline V CDR1 and CDR2: SEHNR, FQNEAQ (reference sequence). The CDR3 totals 14 residues. Losses at the gene ends were 5 bases for V and 6 bases for J; bases not matched to a gene: 7. The CDR3 loop reads CASSPRLASNEQFF. Written as DNA, the CDR3 is TGTGCCAGCAGCCCCCGACTAGCCTCCAATGAGCAGTTCTTC.